A selection of T cell receptor beta chains follows, all from one sample in a study of identical twins. MiXCR, run by TCRdb on the 5' RACE reads, gives a single entry per CDR3 protein. The sample lists roughly 250,000 distinct CDR3 sequences; 6.5% to 9% were seen once. This sample was also put to use in a study of yellow fever vaccine responses in identical twins.

Input material: CD8+ T cells sorted from blood. These receptors came from a woman aged 18 to 35 in good health. Each CDR3 is given with its conserved first and last residue. The D gene is left open where the match is weak. Rows give clone size only sometimes, using once, few, many, or a class for an expanded clone.

TRBV29-1	TRBD2	NA	TRBJ2-3	TGCAGCGCAGATTGGGGACTAGCGGAAATTACAGATACGCAGTATTTT	CSADWGLAEITDTQYF
TRBV5-5	TRBD1	few	TRBJ2-2	TGTGCCAGCAGCTTACAGGGGGGCGGGGAGCTGTTTTTT	CASSLQGGGELFF
TRBV20-1	TRBD1	few	TRBJ2-5	TGCAGTGCCCACCCGGACAGGTTTGTGAGTTTTCCGGAGACCCAGTACTTC	CSAHPDRFVSFPETQYF
TRBV2	NA	many	TRBJ1-2	TGTGCCAGCGGGGGACGGGCCACCTATGGCTACACCTTC	CASGGRATYGYTF
TRBV5-1	NA	many	TRBJ2-1	TGCGCCAGCAGCTTGATCACGGAGTACAATGAGCAGTTCTTC	CASSLITEYNEQFF
TRBV4-2	TRBD2	few	TRBJ2-7	TGTGCCAGCAGCCACCCTCGGGCGGGAGGCCCACACGAGCAGTACTTC	CASSHPRAGGPHEQYF
TRBV23-1	TRBD1	NA	TRBJ2-1	TGCGCCAGCAGTCAAAGGACAGGGGGCATAAGTGAGCAGTTCTTC	CASSQRTGGISEQFF
TRBV6-2/TRBV6-3	TRBD1	many	TRBJ2-4	TGTGCCAGCAGCGCGGACAGGGGTACCAAAAACATTCAGTACTTC	CASSADRGTKNIQYF
TRBV24-1	NA	few	TRBJ2-3	TGTGCCACCAGTGATGCGGGGAGTTTGGATACGCAGTATTTT	CATSDAGSLDTQYF
TRBV28	TRBD2	many	TRBJ2-1	TGTGCCAGCAGCCCCGGGGGGTACAATGAGCAGTTCTTC	CASSPGGYNEQFF
TRBV4-1	TRBD1	few	TRBJ2-7	TGCGCCAGCAGCCAAGTGTGGGACAGACTGTCCTACGAGCAGTACTTC	CASSQVWDRLSYEQYF
TRBV28	NA	few	TRBJ1-2	TGTGCCAGCAGTTTATTCCCGGGGATTGACTATGGCTACACCTTC	CASSLFPGIDYGYTF
TRBV7-9	NA	NA	TRBJ2-1	TGTGCCAGCAGCTTAGCGGCATTCAGTACCAATGAGCAGTTCTTC	CASSLAAFSTNEQFF
TRBV14	TRBD2	many	TRBJ2-5	TGTGCCAGCAGCCGAGGGACTACAGACCAAGAGACCCAGTACTTC	CASSRGTTDQETQYF
TRBV9	TRBD1	many	TRBJ2-2	TGTGCCAGCAGCGTAGGACAGGGTGTGACCGGGGAGCTGTTTTTT	CASSVGQGVTGELFF
TRBV4-1	NA	NA	TRBJ1-1	TGCGCCAGCAGCCAAGATAAGGGTGAGAACACTGAAGCTTTCTTT	CASSQDKGENTEAFF
TRBV4-2	TRBD2	few	TRBJ2-3	TGTGCCAGCAGCCAAGATCCTAGCGGGGGGGCAGATACGCAGTATTTT	CASSQDPSGGADTQYF
TRBV20-1	NA	NA	TRBJ2-7	TGCAGTGCCAGCGGACCCCCCGAGTACTTC	CSASGPPEYF
TRBV27	TRBD2	NA	TRBJ2-7	TGTGCCAGCAAATCTTCCGGCGGGAGTAGCTCCTACGAGCAGTACTTC	CASKSSGGSSSYEQYF
TRBV27	TRBD1	NA	TRBJ2-7	TGTGCCAGCAGTTTATTGGACAGGCCAGCGTACGAGCAGTACTTC	CASSLLDRPAYEQYF
TRBV4-1	TRBD2	few	TRBJ2-1	TGCGCCAGCAGCCAACTTGCGGGAGTATCGAGAGGTGAGCAGTTCTTC	CASSQLAGVSRGEQFF
TRBV27	NA	many	TRBJ2-1	TGTGCCATCAGGAGGGGGGGCAGTCGGAATGAGCAGTTCTTC	CAIRRGGSRNEQFF
TRBV5-5	NA	many	TRBJ1-5	TGTGCCAGCAGCTTGGCGGGGCGGGGGGGGTTAGTTCAGCCCCAGCATTTT	CASSLAGRGGLVQPQHF
TRBV11-2	NA	once	TRBJ2-1	TGTGCCAGCAGCTTAGGCCTCGGAAAGAGTGAGCAGTTCTTC	CASSLGLGKSEQFF
TRBV14	NA	many	TRBJ2-2	TGTGCCAGCAGCCTGGTCAGGGCGAACACCGGGGAGCTGTTTTTT	CASSLVRANTGELFF
TRBV28	TRBD1	few	TRBJ2-5	TGTGCCAGCAGTTTTCAGGGGGCGACGGAGACCCAGTACTTC	CASSFQGATETQYF
TRBV21-1	NA	NA	TRBJ2-3	TGTGCCAGCAGAGCAAAAGAAGGCCGGGCAGATACGCAGTATTTT	CASRAKEGRADTQYF
TRBV15	NA	few	TRBJ2-7	TGTGCAGCCAGCGGGACAGAGAGGGGCTACGAGCAGTACTTC	CAASGTERGYEQYF
TRBV20-1	TRBD1	NA	TRBJ2-4	TGCAGTGCTAGAGAGTCCGGGGACAGGGTCCAAAACATTCAGTACTTC	CSARESGDRVQNIQYF
TRBV2	TRBD1	many	TRBJ2-7	TGTGCCAGCAGGGACAGGACCGGGCAGTACTTC	CASRDRTGQYF
TRBV6-2/TRBV6-3	NA	many	TRBJ2-1	TGTGCCAGCAGTAAACGGGAGAGCAATGAGCAGTTCTTC	CASSKRESNEQFF
TRBV12-3/TRBV12-4	NA	many	TRBJ2-2	TGTGCCAGCAGTTTATATGGAGCAGGGGCTACCGGGGAGCTGTTTTTT	CASSLYGAGATGELFF
TRBV4-1	NA	NA	TRBJ2-3	TGCGCCAGCAGCCAGACCAATAGTAGGAGCACAGATACGCAGTATTTT	CASSQTNSRSTDTQYF
TRBV7-9	TRBD1	few	TRBJ1-3	TGTGCCAGCAGCGCCCCAGGGGGGGTCTTACGTGGAAACACCATATATTTT	CASSAPGGVLRGNTIYF
TRBV7-9	NA	NA	TRBJ1-6	TGTGCCAGCAGCCCAGGGCTTTCACCCCTCCACTTT	CASSPGLSPLHF
TRBV7-2	NA	many	TRBJ1-1	TGTGCCAGCAGCTGGCAGGGTAGTGAAGCTTTCTTT	CASSWQGSEAFF
TRBV25-1	NA	many	TRBJ2-4	TGTGCCAGCAGTGAGTGGGACCCGGGCATTCAGTACTTC	CASSEWDPGIQYF
TRBV6-5	NA	many	TRBJ2-7	TGTGCCAGCAGTTACGGGACATCCCTCTACGAGCAGTACTTC	CASSYGTSLYEQYF
TRBV2	TRBD2	many	TRBJ2-3	TGTGCCAGCTCGTTCAACCTAGCGGGAGACCACACAGATACGCAGTATTTT	CASSFNLAGDHTDTQYF
TRBV7-9	NA	few	TRBJ2-1	TGTGCCAGCAGCTTAGAGGCCCATCCGGAGCAGTTCTTC	CASSLEAHPEQFF